This TCR beta chain is drawn from a study of CD8+ T cells in alopecia areata. This clone was counted between two and nine times. RNA was isolated and reverse transcribed to cDNA, the sequencing template. Here immunoSEQ multiplex PCR was the method, and the copy in TCRdb shows in-frame clones only, minus some. The data hold under 150,000 clones, with approximately 60% observed a single time. Regarding treatment: oral pan-JAK inhibitor, 5-10 mg twice daily. Germline V CDR1 and CDR2: SGHDT, YYEEEE. Trimming removed 4 bases at V and 6 bases at J, with 7 bases between. CDR3 length equals 12 residues. This TCR was recovered from a human donor with alopecia areata. The starting material was CD4+ T cells sorted from blood, obtained at week 4, from a patient treated with tofacitinib. The chain is built from TRBV5-6 and TRBJ2-2; no definite D call. In DNA form, the CDR3 reads TGTGCCAGCAGCCCGTGGTCCGGGGAGCTGTTTTTT. This translates into CASSPWSGELFF. The full variable domain, completed using reference TRBV5-6 and TRBJ2-2, is DAGVTQSPTHLIKTRGQQVTLRCSPKSGHDTVSWYQQALGQGPQFIFQYYEEEERQRGNFPDRFSGHQFPNYSSELNVNALLLGDSALYLCASSPWSGELFFGEGSRLTVL.